Below, 8 T cell receptor beta chains from the same sample are listed, as sequenced in a study of CD8 T cells in ankylosing spondylitis. Using its own MiXCR run on the 5' RACE reads, TCRdb lists one record per CDR3 protein. The repertoire holds 150,000 to 200,000 distinct CDR3 sequences, with over 10% as singletons. The sample was blood, either unsorted or a sorted T cell fraction (not recorded which). The receptors come from a female donor with ankylosing spondylitis or in good health (not recorded which).

This clonotype has at least ten counts. The chain combines TRBV7-2 with TRBJ2-4; D is perhaps TRBD1 (5 bases). With 1 base removed from V and 12 bases from J, the gap between germline ends came to 19 bases. CDR1 is SGHTA and CDR2 is FQGNSA in the germline V gene. This CDR3 comprises 15 residues. As DNA, the CDR3 is TGTGCCAGCAGCTTAGACAGGCAGGGTATAGATCCTCAGTACTTC. Translated, it gives CASSLDRQGIDPQYF.

The rearrangement links TRBV19 to TRBJ2-5; TRBD1 agrees at 9 bases. CDR3 length equals 14 residues. V lost 8 bases to trimming and J lost 5 bases; unmatched junction nucleotides: 9. CDR1 is LNHDA, CDR2 SQIVND, per germline (reference sequence). This chain's CDR3 is CASGGQGEVETQYF. The CDR3 coding sequence is TGTGCCAGTGGGGGACAGGGAGAGGTGGAGACCCAGTACTTC.

In this sample, this clonotype turned up a few times. The V call is TRBV24-1, the J call TRBJ2-1; a weak D match, TRBD2 (5 bases). Trimming stripped 9 bases from V and 5 bases from J, with 22 bases between. Germline loops: CDR1 KGHDR, CDR2 SFDVKD. There are 16 residues in the CDR3. The CDR3 protein is CATVGSGLHSNNEQFF. DNA for the CDR3: TGTGCCACCGTCGGTTCCGGACTCCACTCGAACAATGAGCAGTTCTTC.

This clonotype was picked up many times. This chain links TRBV12-3 or TRBV12-4 with TRBJ1-2; possible D gene TRBD1, 6 bases. The ends were cut back, 6 bases at V and 0 bases at J, with 11 bases in the middle. The CDR3 extends over 14 amino acids. CDR3 in DNA: TGTGCCAGCAGCAAGGACAGCCCTAACTATGGCTACACCTTC. Protein: CASSKDSPNYGYTF.

This clonotype was observed at least ten times. The chain uses TRBV20-1 and TRBJ2-7; 7 bases are a match to TRBD1. The CDR3 consists of 12 residues. J lost 1 base, V lost 6 bases, and 3 bases had no gene match. Germline V CDR1 and CDR2: DFQATT, SNEGSKA (reference sequence). The CDR3 DNA is TGCAGTGCCAGGACAGGTTCCTACGAGCAGTACTTC. Protein sequence: CSARTGSYEQYF.

This clonotype appeared a few times. The rearrangement joins TRBV6-2 or TRBV6-3 to TRBJ2-7; 13 bases are a match to TRBD2. The CDR3 covers 15 residues. CDR1 and CDR2 from the germline V gene are MNHEY and SVGEGT. J was trimmed by 3 bases and V by 6 bases; bases with no gene match: 5. The CDR3 bases are TGTGCCAGCAGCGGAAGGACTAGCGGGAGCTACGAGCAGTACTTC. Protein: CASSGRTSGSYEQYF.

This clonotype was found many times. The chain links TRBV5-1 to TRBJ2-2; D uncertain. V was trimmed by 2 bases and J by 5 bases, leaving 10 bases between them. The CDR3 extends over 14 amino acids. The V gene's germline CDR1 is SGHRS and CDR2 YFSETQ. CDR3 nucleotides: TGCGCCAGCAGCTTTCAACGAGGTACCGGGGAGCTGTTTTTT. This sequence encodes CASSFQRGTGELFF.

This clonotype was seen many times. J is TRBJ2-2 and V is TRBV29-1, with TRBD1 matching over 7 bases. CDR1 is SQVTM and CDR2 is ANQGSEA in the germline V gene. This CDR3 is 14 amino acids long. Losses at the gene ends were 6 bases for V and 5 bases for J; bases not matched to a gene: 9. The CDR3 DNA follows: TGCAGCGTAGACACCGAGGGGGCTACCGGGGAGCTGTTTTTT. Translation: CSVDTEGATGELFF.